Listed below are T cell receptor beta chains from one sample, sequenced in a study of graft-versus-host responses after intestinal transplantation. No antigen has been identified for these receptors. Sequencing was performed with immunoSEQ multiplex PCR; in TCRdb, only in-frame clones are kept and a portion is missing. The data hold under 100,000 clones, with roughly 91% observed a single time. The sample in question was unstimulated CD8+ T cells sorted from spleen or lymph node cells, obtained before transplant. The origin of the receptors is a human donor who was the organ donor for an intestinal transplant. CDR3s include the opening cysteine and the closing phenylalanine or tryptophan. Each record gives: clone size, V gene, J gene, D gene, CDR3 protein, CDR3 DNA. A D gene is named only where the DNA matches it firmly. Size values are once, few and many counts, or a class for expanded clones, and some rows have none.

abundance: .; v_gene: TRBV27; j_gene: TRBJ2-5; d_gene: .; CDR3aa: CASSLSRGGTQYF; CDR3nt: TGTGCCAGCAGTTTAAGTCGGGGTGGGACCCAGTACTTC
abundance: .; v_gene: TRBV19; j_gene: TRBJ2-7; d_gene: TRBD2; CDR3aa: CASTATGTIYEQYF; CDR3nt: TGTGCCAGTACCGCAACCGGGACTATTTACGAGCAGTACTTC
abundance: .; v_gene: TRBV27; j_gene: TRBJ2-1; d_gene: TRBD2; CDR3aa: CASSLASGIGEQFF; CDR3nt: TGTGCCAGCAGTTTGGCCAGCGGGATCGGTGAGCAGTTCTTC
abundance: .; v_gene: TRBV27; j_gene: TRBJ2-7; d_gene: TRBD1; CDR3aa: CASSSTQGPTYEQYF; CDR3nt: TGTGCCAGCAGTTCCACACAGGGGCCGACCTACGAGCAGTACTTC
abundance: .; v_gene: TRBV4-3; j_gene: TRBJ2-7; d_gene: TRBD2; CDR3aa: CASSQDLAGLYEQYF; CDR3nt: TGCGCCAGCAGCCAAGATTTAGCGGGACTCTACGAGCAGTACTTC
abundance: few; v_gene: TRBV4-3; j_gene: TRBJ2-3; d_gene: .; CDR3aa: CASSQWPAGTDTQYF; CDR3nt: TGCGCCAGCAGCCAATGGCCAGCGGGCACAGATACGCAGTATTTT
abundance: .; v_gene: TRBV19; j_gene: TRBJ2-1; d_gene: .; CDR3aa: CATAPGVAYNEQFF; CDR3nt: TGTGCCACCGCCCCAGGGGTAGCCTACAATGAGCAGTTCTTC
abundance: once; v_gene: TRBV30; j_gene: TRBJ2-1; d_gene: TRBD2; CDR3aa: CATTSGGPNEQFF; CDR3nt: TGTGCCACGACTAGCGGGGGCCCCAATGAGCAGTTCTTC
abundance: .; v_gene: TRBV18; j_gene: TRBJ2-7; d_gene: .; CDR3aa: CASSWAVSSYEQYF; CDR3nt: TGTGCCAGCTCATGGGCCGTGAGCTCCTACGAGCAGTACTTC
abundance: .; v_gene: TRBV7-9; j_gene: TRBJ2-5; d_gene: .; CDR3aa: CASSLGRKRETQYF; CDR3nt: TGTGCCAGCAGCTTAGGTAGGAAGCGAGAGACCCAGTACTTC
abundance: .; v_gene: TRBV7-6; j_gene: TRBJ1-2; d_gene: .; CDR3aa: CASSSSPWDTSGGHTF; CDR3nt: TGTGCCAGCAGCTCTAGCCCCTGGGACACCTCCGGCGGCCACACCTTC
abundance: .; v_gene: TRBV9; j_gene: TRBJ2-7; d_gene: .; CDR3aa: CASSVGVGVAYEQYF; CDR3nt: TGTGCCAGCAGCGTAGGGGTAGGGGTCGCCTACGAGCAGTACTTC
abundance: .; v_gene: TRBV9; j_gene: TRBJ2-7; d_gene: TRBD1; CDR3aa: CASSVGPAPGQGAYEQYF; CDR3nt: TGTGCCAGCAGCGTAGGTCCCGCTCCGGGACAGGGGGCCTACGAGCAGTACTTC
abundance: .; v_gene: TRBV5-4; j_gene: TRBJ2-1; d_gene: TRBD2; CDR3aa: CASSFWLAAYNEQFF; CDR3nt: TGTGCCAGCAGCTTTTGGCTAGCGGCCTACAATGAGCAGTTCTTC
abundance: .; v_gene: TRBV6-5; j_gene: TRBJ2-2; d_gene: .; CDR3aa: CASSYTQGTGELFF; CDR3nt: TGTGCCAGCAGTTACACACAGGGAACCGGGGAGCTGTTTTTT
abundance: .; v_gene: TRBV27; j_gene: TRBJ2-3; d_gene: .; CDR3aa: CASSLRLANTDTQYF; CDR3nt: TGTGCCAGCAGTTTGAGGCTAGCGAACACAGATACGCAGTATTTT
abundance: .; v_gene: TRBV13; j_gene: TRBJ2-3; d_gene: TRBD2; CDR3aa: CASSPRVAGATDTQYF; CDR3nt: TGTGCCAGCAGCCCCCGAGTAGCGGGGGCCACAGATACGCAGTATTTT
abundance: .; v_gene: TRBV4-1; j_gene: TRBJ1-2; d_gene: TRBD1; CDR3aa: CASRIDSGTGNYGYTF; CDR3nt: TGCGCCAGCAGAATCGACTCCGGGACAGGGAACTATGGCTACACCTTC
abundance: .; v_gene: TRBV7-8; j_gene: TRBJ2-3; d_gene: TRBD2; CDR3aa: CASSFQLAGGQATDTQYF; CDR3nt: TGTGCCAGCAGCTTTCAACTAGCGGGAGGGCAGGCCACAGATACGCAGTATTTT
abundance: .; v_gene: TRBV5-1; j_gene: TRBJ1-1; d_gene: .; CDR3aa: CASSLGGLNTEAFF; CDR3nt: TGCGCCAGCAGCTTAGGGGGTTTGAACACTGAAGCTTTCTTT
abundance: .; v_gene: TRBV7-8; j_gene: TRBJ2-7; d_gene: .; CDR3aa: CASSLGGGAYEQYF; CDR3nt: TGTGCCAGCAGCTTGGGAGGGGGGGCCTACGAGCAGTACTTC
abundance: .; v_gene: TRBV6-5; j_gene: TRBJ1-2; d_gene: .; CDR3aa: CASTFGGHGYTF; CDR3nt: TGTGCCAGCACCTTTGGGGGCCATGGCTACACCTTC
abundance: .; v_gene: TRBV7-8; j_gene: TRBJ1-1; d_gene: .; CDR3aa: CASSPMPGGVTEAFF; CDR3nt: TGTGCCAGCAGCCCCATGCCGGGGGGAGTCACTGAAGCTTTCTTT
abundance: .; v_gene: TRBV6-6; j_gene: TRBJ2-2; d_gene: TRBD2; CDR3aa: CASSLLAGGPAGELFF; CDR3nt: TGTGCCAGCAGTTTACTAGCGGGGGGGCCAGCCGGGGAGCTGTTTTTT
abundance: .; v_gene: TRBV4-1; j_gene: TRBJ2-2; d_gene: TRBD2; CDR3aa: CASSPGGGNTGELFF; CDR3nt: TGCGCCAGCTCACCCGGGGGGGGCAACACCGGGGAGCTGTTTTTT
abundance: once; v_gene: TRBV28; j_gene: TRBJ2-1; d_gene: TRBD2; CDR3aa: CASSLGPSGPTGNEQFF; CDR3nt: TGTGCCAGCAGTTTAGGGCCTAGCGGCCCCACGGGGAATGAGCAGTTCTTC
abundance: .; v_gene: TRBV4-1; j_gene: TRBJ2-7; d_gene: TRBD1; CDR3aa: CASSQGTGSTSYEQYF; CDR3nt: TGCGCCAGCAGCCAAGGGACAGGTTCTACCTCCTACGAGCAGTACTTC
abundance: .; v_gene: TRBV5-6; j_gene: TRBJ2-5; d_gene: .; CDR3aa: CASSLEGAQETQYF; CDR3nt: TGTGCCAGCAGCTTGGAAGGGGCGCAAGAGACCCAGTACTTC
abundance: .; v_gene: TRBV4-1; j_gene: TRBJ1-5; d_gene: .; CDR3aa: CASSRPGRGENQPQHF; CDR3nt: TGCGCCAGCAGCCGCCCGGGCCGGGGGGAGAATCAGCCCCAGCATTTT
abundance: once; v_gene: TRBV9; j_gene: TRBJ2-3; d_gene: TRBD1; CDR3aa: CASSVAVGTGSDTQYF; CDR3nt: TGTGCCAGCAGCGTAGCGGTCGGGACAGGGTCAGATACGCAGTATTTT
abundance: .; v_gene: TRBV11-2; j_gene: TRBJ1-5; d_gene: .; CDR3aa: CASSLDIPGAQHF; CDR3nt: TGTGCCAGCAGCTTAGACATTCCGGGAGCCCAGCATTTT
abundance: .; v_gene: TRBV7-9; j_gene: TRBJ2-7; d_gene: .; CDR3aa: CASSLSLEVEQYF; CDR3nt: TGTGCCAGCAGCTTATCCCTGGAGGTCGAGCAGTACTTC
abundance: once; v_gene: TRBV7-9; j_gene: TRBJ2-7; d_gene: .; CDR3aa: CASSLEAPGGDFGYEQYF; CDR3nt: TGTGCCAGCAGCTTAGAAGCCCCGGGGGGCGACTTTGGCTACGAGCAGTACTTC
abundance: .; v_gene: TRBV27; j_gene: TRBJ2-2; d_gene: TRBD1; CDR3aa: CASSPEDRGGGELFF; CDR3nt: TGTGCCAGCAGTCCTGAGGACAGGGGAGGTGGGGAGCTGTTTTTT
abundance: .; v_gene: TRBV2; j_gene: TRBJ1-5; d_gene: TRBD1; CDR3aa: CASSEGGQGYQPQHF; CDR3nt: TGTGCCAGCAGTGAAGGGGGACAGGGGTATCAGCCCCAGCATTTT
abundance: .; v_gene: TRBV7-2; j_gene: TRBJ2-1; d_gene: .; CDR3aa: CASSLGLHDWQFF; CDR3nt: TGTGCCAGCAGCTTAGGTCTGCATGACTGGCAGTTCTTC
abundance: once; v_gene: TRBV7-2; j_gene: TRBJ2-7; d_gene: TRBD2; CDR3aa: CASSLPKGLAVYPYEQYF; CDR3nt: TGTGCCAGCAGCTTACCGAAAGGACTAGCGGTATACCCCTACGAGCAGTACTTC
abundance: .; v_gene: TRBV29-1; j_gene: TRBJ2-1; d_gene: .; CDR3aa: CSVTLALSSYNEQFF; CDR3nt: TGCAGCGTTACCCTAGCGCTGAGCTCCTACAATGAGCAGTTCTTC
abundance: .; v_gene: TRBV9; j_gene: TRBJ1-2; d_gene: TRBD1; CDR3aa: CASSTRGTGTVGYTF; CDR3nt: TGTGCCAGCAGCACCAGAGGGACAGGGACAGTTGGCTACACCTTC
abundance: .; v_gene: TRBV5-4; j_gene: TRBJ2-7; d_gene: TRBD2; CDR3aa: CASSLWRGSSYEQYF; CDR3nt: TGTGCCAGCAGCTTGTGGCGGGGGAGCTCCTACGAGCAGTACTTC
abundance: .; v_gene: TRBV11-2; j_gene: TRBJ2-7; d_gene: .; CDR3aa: CASSLSREQYF; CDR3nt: TGTGCCAGCAGCCTGAGTCGGGAGCAGTACTTC
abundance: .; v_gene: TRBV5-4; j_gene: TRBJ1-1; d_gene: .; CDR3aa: CASSLSRSNTEAFF; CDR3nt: TGTGCCAGCAGCTTGTCTAGATCGAACACTGAAGCTTTCTTT
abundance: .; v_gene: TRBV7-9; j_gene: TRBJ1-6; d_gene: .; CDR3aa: CASSPGQSLHF; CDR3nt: TGTGCCAGCAGCCCCGGACAATCCCTCCACTTT
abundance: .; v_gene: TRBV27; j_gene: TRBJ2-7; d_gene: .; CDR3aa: CASSYSSGAVYEQYF; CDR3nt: TGTGCCAGCAGTTATTCTAGTGGGGCCGTCTACGAGCAGTACTTC
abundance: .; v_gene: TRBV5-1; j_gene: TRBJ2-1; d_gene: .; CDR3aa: CASLGDFIYNEQFF; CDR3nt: TGCGCCAGCCTTGGTGACTTTATTTACAATGAGCAGTTCTTC
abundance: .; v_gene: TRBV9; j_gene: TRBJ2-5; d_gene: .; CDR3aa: CASSTGQGGEETQYF; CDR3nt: TGTGCCAGCAGCACAGGACAGGGAGGGGAAGAGACCCAGTACTTC
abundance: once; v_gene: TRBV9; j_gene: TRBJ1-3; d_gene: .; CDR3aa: CASSVVDLGTGSYSGNTIYF; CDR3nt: TGTGCCAGCAGCGTAGTCGATCTGGGAACAGGATCGTACTCTGGAAACACCATATATTTT
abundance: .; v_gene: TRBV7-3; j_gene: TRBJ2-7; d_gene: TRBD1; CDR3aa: CASSPPTTGNLDRDSSYEQYF; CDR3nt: TGTGCCAGCAGCCCACCGACCACCGGGAATCTGGACAGGGACTCTTCCTACGAGCAGTACTTC
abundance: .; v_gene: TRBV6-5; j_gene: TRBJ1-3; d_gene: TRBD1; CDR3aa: CASLDRVGGGNTIYF; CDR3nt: TGTGCCAGCTTAGACAGGGTGGGTGGTGGAAACACCATATATTTT
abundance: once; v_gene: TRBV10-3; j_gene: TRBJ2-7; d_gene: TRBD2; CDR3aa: CAISTFTGGPYYEQYF; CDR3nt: TGTGCCATCAGTACATTTACGGGAGGGCCGTACTACGAGCAGTACTTC
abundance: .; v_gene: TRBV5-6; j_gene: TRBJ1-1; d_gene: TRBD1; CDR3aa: CASSLTNRDSEAFF; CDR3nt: TGTGCCAGCAGCCTCACAAACCGGGACAGTGAAGCTTTCTTT
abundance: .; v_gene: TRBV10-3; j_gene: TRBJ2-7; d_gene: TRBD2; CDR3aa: CAISEGGGGYEQYF; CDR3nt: TGTGCCATCAGTGAGGGAGGCGGGGGTTACGAGCAGTACTTC
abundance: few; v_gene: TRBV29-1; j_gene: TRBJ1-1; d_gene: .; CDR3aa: CSVAGPTEAFF; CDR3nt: TGCAGCGTGGCAGGTCCCACTGAAGCTTTCTTT
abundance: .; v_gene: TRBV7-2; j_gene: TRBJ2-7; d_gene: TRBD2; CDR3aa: CASSFIAGAYEQYF; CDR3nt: TGTGCCAGCAGCTTCATAGCGGGGGCCTACGAGCAGTACTTC
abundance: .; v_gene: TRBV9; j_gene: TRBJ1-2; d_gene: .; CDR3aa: CASSVKKSEGYTF; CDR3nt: TGTGCCAGCAGCGTAAAGAAGTCGGAGGGCTACACCTTC
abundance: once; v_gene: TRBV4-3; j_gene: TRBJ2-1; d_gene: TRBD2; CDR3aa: CASSQGAGGRNEQFF; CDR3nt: TGCGCCAGCAGCCAAGGGGCGGGAGGTCGCAATGAGCAGTTCTTC
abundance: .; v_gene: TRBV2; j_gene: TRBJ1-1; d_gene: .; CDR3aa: CASSVYGGVTEAFF; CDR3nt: TGTGCCAGCAGTGTGTACGGCGGGGTCACTGAAGCTTTCTTT
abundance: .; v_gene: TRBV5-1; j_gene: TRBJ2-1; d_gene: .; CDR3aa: CASSYNHRDGGEQFF; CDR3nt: TGCGCCAGCAGCTACAATCACAGGGATGGGGGTGAGCAGTTCTTC
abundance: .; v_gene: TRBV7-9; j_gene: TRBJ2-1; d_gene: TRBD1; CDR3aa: CASSWTGVGYNEQFF; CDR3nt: TGTGCCAGCAGCTGGACAGGGGTGGGTTACAATGAGCAGTTCTTC
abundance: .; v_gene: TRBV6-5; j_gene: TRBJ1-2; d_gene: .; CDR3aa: CASRDSLANYGYTF; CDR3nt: TGTGCCAGCAGAGACAGTTTAGCTAACTATGGCTACACCTTC